These 11 T cell receptor beta chains were all obtained from the same sample, sequenced in a study of blood T cell repertoires in COVID-19. Libraries were prepared by immunoSEQ multiplex PCR; TCRdb keeps only in-frame clonotypes and omits some of them. Among some 140,000 clones listed, approximately 80% were seen once. What was sequenced was peripheral blood. The receptors come from a woman aged 55-69 years with acute or convalescent COVID-19.

The chain uses TRBV5-1 and TRBJ1-1; D is unresolved. Germline V gene sequence: CDR1 SGHRS, CDR2 YFSETQ. Trimming took off 3 bases at V and 5 bases at J, with 11 bases between the two ends. This CDR3 is built from 13 residues. CDR3 in DNA: TGCGCCAGCAGCTCGCGGGCCCCAACTGAAGCTTTCTTT. Amino acid sequence: CASSSRAPTEAFF.

The chain has TRBV6-5 and TRBJ1-3; TRBD1 aligns across 9 bases. The CDR3 spans 14 residues. The ends lost 2 bases at V and 4 bases at J; junction bases unmatched: 0. Germline V gives CDR1 MNHEY, CDR2 SVGAGI. CDR3 in amino acids: CASSYGTGGNTIYF. The DNA of the CDR3 is TGTGCCAGCAGTTACGGGACAGGGGGAAACACCATATATTTT.

The chain is built from TRBV5-4 and TRBJ2-3, with TRBD2 matching 8 bases. The CDR3 spans 16 residues. Trimming removed 4 bases from V and 1 base from J; junction bases left unmatched: 8. Germline loops: CDR1 SGHNT, CDR2 YYREEE (reference sequence). The CDR3 coding sequence is TGTGCCAGCAGCCTTCCCGGGACTAGGCGCACAGATACGCAGTATTTT. It yields the protein CASSLPGTRRTDTQYF.

This clone was observed a single time. The rearrangement joins TRBV5-1 to TRBJ1-2; weak D call: TRBD1 (6 bases). Germline values: CDR1 SGHRS, CDR2 YFSETQ. The ends were cut back, 4 bases at V and 6 bases at J, with 19 bases in the middle. This CDR3 spans 15 amino acids. The chain's CDR3 is CASSEWGQGSDGYTF. The CDR3 nucleotides are TGCGCCAGCAGCGAGTGGGGCCAGGGGAGCGATGGCTACACCTTC.

This clone was recorded only once. The V gene is TRBV5-1, the J gene TRBJ2-2; a weak D match, TRBD1 (5 bases). The CDR3 has 16 amino acids. From germline, CDR1 is SGHRS and CDR2 YFSETQ. V lost 1 base, J lost 1 base, and 11 bases lay in between. The CDR3, as DNA: TGCGCCAGCAGCTTGACCAACCAGGGGAACACCGGGGAGCTGTTTTTT. Translating it yields CASSLTNQGNTGELFF.

This clone was picked up one time. The gene calls are TRBV6-5 and TRBJ1-6; possibly TRBD1 for D (6 bases). The CDR3 sequence is 14 residues long. The germline CDR1 and CDR2 sequences are MNHEY and SVGAGI. V was shortened by 7 bases and J by 7 bases, with 14 bases between the two germline ends. Here the CDR3 DNA reads TGTGCCAGCAACCGGGACACGGGGAATTCACCCCTCCACTTT. Protein sequence: CASNRDTGNSPLHF.

The chain couples TRBV4-1 to TRBJ1-3, with no clear D. CDR1 is MGHRA and CDR2 is YSYEKL in the germline V gene. The V end was cut by 0 bases, the J end by 1 base, with 7 bases between. The CDR3 runs 15 residues. The CDR3 spells CASSQDRGSGNTIYF. The CDR3 DNA follows: TGCGCCAGCAGCCAAGATCGGGGTTCTGGAAACACCATATATTTT.

V gene TRBV4-1 combines with J gene TRBJ1-2; 8 positions match TRBD1. The V segment lost 0 bases and the J segment 4 bases; nucleotides outside the gene matches: 10. In germline, CDR1 is MGHRA, CDR2 YSYEKL. The CDR3 length is 17 residues. The CDR3 here is CASSQDRRQGTVYGYTF. As DNA, the CDR3 is TGCGCCAGCAGCCAAGATCGGAGACAGGGGACCGTCTATGGCTACACCTTC.

The J gene is TRBJ1-1, the V gene TRBV5-8; D is ambiguous. Trimming pared 5 bases from V and 4 bases from J, leaving 6 bases between. The CDR3 is made up of 11 amino acids. Germline V gene lookup returns CDR1 SGHTS and CDR2 YDEGEE. CDR3 amino acids: CASRRSTEAFF. CDR3 nucleotide sequence: TGTGCCAGCAGGAGGAGCACTGAAGCTTTCTTT. Full variable domain (outside the CDR3, taken from reference TRBV5-8 and TRBJ1-1): EAGVTQSPTHLIKTRGQQATLRCSPISGHTSVYWYQQALGLGLQFLLWYDEGEERNRGNFPPRFSGRQFPNYSSELNVNALELEDSALYLCASRRSTEAFFGQGTRLTVV.

On this clone: A read error may account for a junction end that differs from germline. J is TRBJ1-3 and V is TRBV10-3, with D tentatively TRBD1 (6 bases). This CDR3 contains 11 residues. Per germline, CDR1 ENHRY and CDR2 SYGVKD. The CDR3 coding sequence is TGTGCCATCAGGGACAGTGGTTCGATTGTTTTT. It yields the protein CAIRDSGSIVF.

The V and J genes are TRBV2 and TRBJ1-2; D might be TRBD1 (6 bases). The V gene lost 8 bases and the J gene lost 8 bases, with 12 bases spanning the gap. Germline CDR1 and CDR2: SNHLY and FYNNEI. The CDR3 covers 11 residues. The CDR3 DNA sequence: TGTGCCAGCGGTACAGGGTACGGCTACACCTTC. Translating it yields CASGTGYGYTF. The full variable domain, its missing parts supplied by reference TRBV2 and TRBJ1-2, is EPEVTQTPSHQVTQMGQEVILRCVPISNHLYFYWYRQILGQKVEFLVSFYNNEISEKSEIFDDQFSVERPDGSNFTLKIRSTKLEDSAMYFCASGTGYGYTFGSGTRLTVV.